This T cell receptor (beta chain) was recorded in a study of blood T cell repertoires in COVID-19. The wider study: The United States, Italy and Spain supplied acute and convalescent COVID-19 samples. The cDNA or gDNA used as material had been derived from T cells, B-cell-depleted T cells, or PBMCs.

Per the original data handling: Quantification of nucleated cells was approximated via reference gene primer amplification. The assay was immunoSEQ multiplex PCR, and TCRdb's table has in-frame clones only and misses some. The D gene and trimming were derived from the DNA, and the V and J assignments and clone size from that table. The sample shows about 150,000 clones, around 85% of them seen only once. CDR3 length: 15 residues. Germline V gene lookup returns CDR1 KGHDR and CDR2 SFDVKD. The J segment lost 1 base and the V segment lost 4 bases, leaving 5 bases of the junction unmatched. The sequenced sample consisted of peripheral blood. This chain connects TRBV24-1 to TRBJ2-5; 7 bases line up with TRBD1. The TCR sequence derives from a woman aged 55-70 years with COVID-19, enrolled during active disease. The CDR3 coding sequence is TGTGCCACCAGTGACCTGGACAGGCCCCAAGAGACCCAGTACTTC. It encodes CATSDLDRPQETQYF.